The rows below give T cell receptor beta chains drawn from one sample of a study of T cell responses to AZD1222 COVID-19 vaccine. Measured with immunoSEQ multiplex PCR; TCRdb has only the in-frame clones, and not every one. The repertoire holds about 80,000 clones, about 91% seen once, with 8% in the top ten. This specimen was peripheral blood, taken 28 days after the second AZD1222 dose. These receptors came from an adult who received the AZD1222 COVID-19 vaccine. CDR3s include the opening cysteine and the closing phenylalanine or tryptophan. The D gene is left open where the match is weak. Size tells how often a clone was seen (once, few, many) or the class of an expanded clone, and some rows leave it out.

few	TRBV4-2	TRBJ2-2	.	CASSQPTGELFF	TGTGCCAGCAGCCAACCCACCGGGGAGCTGTTTTTT
.	TRBV4-3	TRBJ1-1	.	CASSQGDARGEAFF	TGCGCCAGCAGCCAAGGGGATGCGCGGGGTGAAGCTTTCTTT
.	TRBV14	TRBJ2-3	.	CASSQGRRTDTQYF	TGTGCCAGCAGCCAAGGCCGTCGCACAGATACGCAGTATTTT
few	TRBV2	TRBJ2-3	TRBD2	CASSVGLGSVSDTQYF	TGTGCCAGCAGTGTAGGACTAGGGTCCGTTTCAGATACGCAGTATTTT
.	TRBV28	TRBJ1-5	.	CASLPTGSHRQPQHF	TGTGCCAGCCTCCCGACCGGGTCCCATAGGCAGCCCCAGCATTTT
.	TRBV19	TRBJ1-6	.	CASRPRGSGSPLHF	TGTGCCAGTAGGCCTCGCGGGAGCGGTTCACCCCTCCACTTT
once	TRBV3-1/TRBV3-2	TRBJ2-7	TRBD1	CASSEQGARGPYF	TGTGCCAGCAGCGAACAGGGGGCGCGGGGTCCGTACTTC
.	TRBV9	TRBJ2-5	.	CASSVSQRVYQETQYF	TGTGCCAGCAGCGTGAGCCAGCGGGTGTACCAAGAGACCCAGTACTTC
.	TRBV3-1/TRBV3-2	TRBJ1-2	TRBD1	CASSLRGQDYGYTF	TGTGCCAGCAGCCTCCGGGGACAGGACTATGGCTACACCTTC
.	TRBV10-3	TRBJ2-2	.	CAISESGPANTGELFF	TGTGCCATCAGTGAGTCCGGGCCAGCAAACACCGGGGAGCTGTTTTTT
.	TRBV3-1/TRBV3-2	TRBJ2-7	TRBD1	CASSQGAGGWHEQYF	TGTGCCAGCAGCCAAGGCGCAGGGGGCTGGCACGAGCAGTACTTC
.	TRBV7-3	TRBJ2-2	.	CASSLSLSTGELFF	TGTGCCAGCAGCTTAAGTCTAAGCACCGGGGAGCTGTTTTTT
.	TRBV9	TRBJ1-6	.	CASSGQSSYNSPLHF	TGTGCCAGCAGCGGACAGAGCTCCTATAATTCACCCCTCCACTTT
.	TRBV3-1/TRBV3-2	TRBJ1-5	TRBD1	CASSQTQGAQPQHF	TGTGCCAGCAGCCAAACACAGGGGGCTCAGCCCCAGCATTTT
.	TRBV14	TRBJ2-7	.	CASSHSSEQYF	TGTGCCAGCAGCCATTCGAGCGAGCAGTACTTC
.	TRBV9	TRBJ2-1	TRBD2	CASSAGLNNEQFF	TGTGCCAGCAGCGCGGGACTAAACAATGAGCAGTTCTTC
.	TRBV3-1/TRBV3-2	TRBJ1-1	.	CASSQKLGGDTEAFF	TGTGCCAGCAGCCAAAAATTGGGAGGGGACACTGAAGCTTTCTTT
few	TRBV6-4	TRBJ1-6	TRBD1	CASSGDRANSPLHF	TGTGCCAGCAGTGGTGACAGGGCAAATTCACCCCTCCACTTT
.	TRBV28	TRBJ2-2	TRBD2	CASSLNQGLAVNTGELFF	TGTGCCAGCAGTCTAAACCAAGGACTAGCGGTAAACACCGGGGAGCTGTTTTTT
.	TRBV24-1	TRBJ2-3	TRBD1	CATGTETDTQYF	TGTGCCACCGGGACAGAGACAGATACGCAGTATTTT
.	TRBV27	TRBJ1-1	.	CASRVLYGNMDTEAFF	TGTGCCAGCAGAGTATTATATGGGAATATGGACACTGAAGCTTTCTTT
once	TRBV6-5	TRBJ1-1	.	CASSTDRGYTEAFF	TGTGCCAGCAGCACGGACCGGGGGTACACTGAAGCTTTCTTT
once	TRBV15	TRBJ2-3	TRBD2	CATSREGGSSGRVDTQYF	TGTGCCACCAGCAGAGAGGGGGGCTCTAGCGGGAGAGTCGATACGCAGTATTTT
.	TRBV6-5	TRBJ2-7	.	CASSPGYNEQYF	TGTGCCAGCAGCCCAGGGTACAACGAGCAGTACTTC
.	TRBV9	TRBJ2-2	TRBD2	CASSVTGTSGANTGELFF	TGTGCCAGCAGCGTAACCGGGACTAGCGGGGCGAACACCGGGGAGCTGTTTTTT
.	TRBV4-1	TRBJ2-5	.	CASSQDMGGAWTQYF	TGCGCCAGCAGCCAAGATATGGGTGGAGCATGGACCCAGTACTTC
.	TRBV30	TRBJ2-7	.	CARSAGTYEQYF	TGTGCCCGCTCGGCCGGCACCTACGAGCAGTACTTC
.	TRBV21-1	TRBJ1-1	.	CASSKGGTGAEAFF	TGTGCCAGCAGCAAAGGAGGGACAGGGGCTGAAGCTTTCTTT
.	TRBV6-5	TRBJ2-7	.	CASTKTATYEQYF	TGTGCCAGCACCAAGACCGCTACCTACGAGCAGTACTTC
.	TRBV18	TRBJ2-7	TRBD2	CASSPTGTSVYEQYF	TGTGCCAGCTCACCCACCGGGACTAGCGTGTACGAGCAGTACTTC
.	TRBV29-1	TRBJ1-1	.	CSVARGRGTEAFF	TGCAGCGTCGCTCGGGGCCGGGGAACTGAAGCTTTCTTT
.	TRBV5-6	TRBJ1-1	TRBD1	CASSWTGAENTEAFF	TGTGCCAGCAGCTGGACAGGGGCCGAGAACACTGAAGCTTTCTTT
.	TRBV2	TRBJ2-1	TRBD2	CASSKLAGEGNEQFF	TGTGCCAGCAGTAAACTAGCGGGAGAGGGCAATGAGCAGTTCTTC
.	TRBV7-7	TRBJ2-1	TRBD1	CASSLGQGAGDEQFF	TGTGCTAGCAGCCTGGGACAGGGGGCCGGGGATGAGCAGTTCTTC
.	TRBV12-3/TRBV12-4	TRBJ2-1	.	CASSLTQVNEQFF	TGTGCCAGCAGTCTCACCCAGGTCAATGAGCAGTTCTTC
.	TRBV5-1	TRBJ2-1	.	CASSVPIGSSYNEQFF	TGCGCCAGCAGCGTGCCAATAGGGAGCTCCTACAATGAGCAGTTCTTC
.	TRBV28	TRBJ2-1	TRBD2	CASSMTSGRSFEQFF	TGTGCCAGCAGCATGACTAGCGGGAGGAGTTTTGAGCAGTTCTTC
.	TRBV5-1	TRBJ2-5	TRBD2	CASSSSGRAVETQYF	TGCGCCAGCAGCTCTAGCGGGAGGGCCGTGGAGACCCAGTACTTC
.	TRBV29-1	TRBJ1-2	TRBD1	CSVPGQGVEGYTF	TGCAGCGTACCGGGACAGGGAGTAGAAGGCTACACCTTC
.	TRBV5-6	TRBJ1-4	.	CASSFKGVLTNEKLFF	TGTGCCAGCAGCTTTAAGGGGGTCCTCACTAATGAAAAACTGTTTTTT
.	TRBV27	TRBJ2-6	.	CASSLQGANVLTF	TGTGCCAGCAGTTTACAAGGGGCCAACGTCCTGACTTTC
.	TRBV9	TRBJ2-4	TRBD2	CASSSGIAKNIQYF	TGTGCCAGCAGTAGCGGGATTGCCAAAAACATTCAGTACTTC
.	TRBV6-5	TRBJ2-3	.	CASTDRGTDTQYF	TGTGCCAGCACCGACAGAGGCACAGATACGCAGTATTTT
.	TRBV27	TRBJ2-7	TRBD2	CASSISRLAAAYEQYF	TGTGCCAGCAGTATCTCGAGACTAGCGGCAGCCTACGAGCAGTACTTC
once	TRBV19	TRBJ2-1	.	CASSIVYNEQFF	TGTGCCAGTAGTATTGTTTACAATGAGCAGTTCTTC
.	TRBV3-1/TRBV3-2	TRBJ2-7	TRBD2	CASSQPPTSGSRGWTYEQYF	TGTGCCAGCAGCCAACCCCCTACTAGCGGGAGCCGGGGGTGGACCTACGAGCAGTACTTC
.	TRBV19	TRBJ2-5	TRBD2	CASSIGPAGREETQYF	TGTGCCAGTAGTATAGGCCCAGCGGGAAGGGAAGAGACCCAGTACTTC
.	TRBV29-1	TRBJ2-3	TRBD2	CSVAGTSGRPDTQYF	TGCAGCGTTGCCGGGACTAGCGGGAGGCCGGATACGCAGTATTTT
.	TRBV2	TRBJ2-7	TRBD2	CASSETLAGGNEQYF	TGTGCCAGCAGTGAAACGCTAGCGGGAGGTAACGAGCAGTACTTC
few	TRBV7-9	TRBJ2-1	.	CASRRDGADNEQFF	TGTGCCAGCAGACGGGACGGAGCTGACAATGAGCAGTTCTTC
.	TRBV6-5	TRBJ2-1	TRBD1	CASSYSRTGFVDEQFF	TGTGCCAGCAGTTACTCAAGGACAGGTTTTGTCGATGAGCAGTTCTTC
few	TRBV12-3/TRBV12-4	TRBJ2-7	.	CASRRDPSYEQYF	TGTGCCAGCAGGCGGGATCCCTCCTACGAGCAGTACTTC
.	TRBV30	TRBJ1-3	.	CAWSSSGNTIYF	TGTGCCTGGAGTAGCTCTGGAAACACCATATATTTT
.	TRBV5-8	TRBJ1-1	TRBD1	CASSYNRGAEAFF	TGTGCCAGCAGCTACAACAGGGGCGCTGAAGCTTTCTTT
.	TRBV7-9	TRBJ2-2	TRBD2	CASSLALAGGTGELFF	TGTGCCAGCAGCTTAGCTCTAGCGGGAGGCACCGGGGAGCTGTTTTTT
.	TRBV27	TRBJ1-1	.	CASSFSLNTEAFF	TGTGCCAGCAGTTTCTCACTGAACACTGAAGCTTTCTTT